This T cell receptor beta chain was sequenced during a study of T cell responses to AZD1222 COVID-19 vaccine. General study points: Distributed over spike, vaccine-associated CD4 TCRs predominated at 160-218 and 743-854.

Here immunoSEQ multiplex PCR was the method, and the copy in TCRdb shows in-frame clones only, minus some. The sample lists approximately 130,000 clones, 93% occurring once. The trim removed 4 bases at V and 7 bases at J, leaving 8 bases unmatched. The CDR3 consists of 14 residues. The germline V gene encodes CDR1 SEHNR and CDR2 FQNEAQ (reference sequence). About this clone itself: Its antigen is not identified.

The source material was peripheral blood, sampled on day 0 of AZD1222 vaccination. The sequence came from an adult in good health. The chain uses TRBV7-9 and TRBJ2-7; TRBD1 matches 9 bases. CDR3 loop: CASSSIRDRVEQYF. CDR3 bases: TGTGCCAGCAGCTCAATCCGGGACAGGGTTGAGCAGTACTTC. The full variable domain, completed using reference TRBV7-9 and TRBJ2-7, is DTGVSQNPRHKITKRGQNVTFRCDPISEHNRLYWYRQTLGQGPEFLTYFQNEAQLEKSRLLSDRFSAERPKGSFSTLEIQRTEQGDSAMYLCASSSIRDRVEQYFGPGTRLTVT.